These 25 T cell receptor beta chains originate from one sample sequenced in a study of OX40 agonist ivuxolimab in advanced cancers. Clones were sequenced by immunoSEQ multiplex PCR, and TCRdb holds only the in-frame ones, with some missing. Among roughly 23,000 clones listed, 77% were seen once. Source: CD4+ or CD8+ T cells sorted from blood, taken in a trial of the OX40 agonist ivuxolimab. These receptors all stem from an adult with an advanced solid tumor such as melanoma, head and neck, liver or kidney cancer.

The chain couples TRBV6-5 to TRBJ1-1; D not resolved. CDR1 is MNHEY and CDR2 is SVGAGI in the germline V gene. The CDR3 sequence is 15 residues long. Trimming took off 2 bases at V and 1 base at J, with 11 bases between the two ends. CDR3 nucleotide sequence: TGTGCCAGCAGTTACGACGGGCCCTGGAACACTGAAGCTTTCTTT. It specifies CASSYDGPWNTEAFF.

The rearrangement links TRBV30 to TRBJ2-1; D possibly corresponds to TRBD1 (6 bases). Germline values: CDR1 GTSNPN, CDR2 SVGIG (reference sequence). CDR3 length: 14 residues. The ends were cut back, 6 bases at V and 6 bases at J, with 18 bases in the middle. The CDR3 sequence: CACPQGRRANEQFF. CDR3 nucleotide sequence: TGTGCCTGTCCACAGGGACGTCGGGCCAATGAGCAGTTCTTC.

CDR3 region: CASSQGFRTDTQYF. In DNA, the CDR3 is TGTGCCAGCAGCCAGGGATTTCGCACAGATACGCAGTATTTT. The chain joins TRBV14 to TRBJ2-3; D remains unclear. In germline, CDR1 is SGHDN, CDR2 FVKESK. CDR3 length equals 14 residues. The germline V and J ends were trimmed by 3 bases and 1 base, with 8 bases remaining between them.

The rearrangement links TRBV4-1 to TRBJ1-3; D gene uncertain. The ends were cut back, 3 bases at V and 4 bases at J, with 4 bases in the middle. This CDR3 is 12 amino acids long. CDR1 MGHRA and CDR2 YSYEKL come from the germline V gene. CDR3 sequence (DNA): TGCGCCAGCAGCCAGGCAGGAAACACCATATATTTT. Protein: CASSQAGNTIYF.

The chain joins TRBV10-3 to TRBJ1-2, with TRBD1 matching over 10 bases. This CDR3 has 16 residues. V shed 4 bases, J shed 6 bases, and the junction held 11 bases outside the gene matches. Germline CDR1 ENHRY, CDR2 SYGVKD. In nucleotides, the CDR3 is TGTGCCATCAGTGCCTTAGGGACAGGGGAAAGGAATGGCTACACCTTC. It is translated as CAISALGTGERNGYTF.

This clone turned up a few times. The chain couples TRBV18 to TRBJ1-1, with D unresolved. The CDR3 is made up of 15 amino acids. Germline CDR1 and CDR2: KGHSH and LQKENI. Trimming shortened V by 3 bases and J by 1 base, and 12 bases separated the two germline ends. In DNA, the CDR3 is TGTGCCAGCTCACCCCGACTCGACCCGAACACTGAAGCTTTCTTT. This sequence encodes CASSPRLDPNTEAFF.

This clone occurred a few times. The genes are TRBV25-1 and TRBJ2-1, with D possibly being TRBD1 (6 bases). The CDR3 has 14 amino acids. Trimming took off 5 bases at V and 6 bases at J, with 14 bases between the two ends. Germline values: CDR1 MGHDK, CDR2 SYGVNS. The CDR3 spells CASSTQTGRNEQFF. Written as DNA, the CDR3 is TGTGCCAGCAGTACCCAGACAGGTCGCAATGAGCAGTTCTTC.

This clone has more than one count but fewer than ten. This rearrangement joins TRBV7-2 to TRBJ2-5; no clear D. The CDR3 has 14 amino acids. Germline-derived CDR1 and CDR2 are SGHTA and FQGNSA. V lost 0 bases, J lost 2 bases, and 7 bases lay in between. In DNA, the CDR3 is TGTGCCAGCAGCTTAGCGGGCTTACAAGAGACCCAGTACTTC. Protein product: CASSLAGLQETQYF. Using reference TRBV7-2 and TRBJ2-5 for the parts outside the CDR3, the full variable domain is GAGVSQSPSNKVTEKGKDVELRCDPISGHTALYWYRQSLGQGLEFLIYFQGNSAPDKSGLPSDRFSAERTGGSVSTLTIQRTQQEDSAVYLCASSLAGLQETQYFGPGTRLLVL.

This clone has just one count. A junction end diverges from the germline sequence, so it may reflect a read error. V gene TRBV7-2 combines with J gene TRBJ2-2; TRBD2 is a possible D gene (6 bases). CDR1 and CDR2 from the germline V gene are SGHTA and FQGNSA. This CDR3 is 15 amino acids long. The CDR3 nucleotides read TGTGCCAACAGCTTAGGAGGGATCAACACCGGGGAGCTGTTTTTT. The encoded protein is CANSLGGINTGELFF. The full variable domain, in which reference TRBV7-2 and TRBJ2-2 provide the parts outside the CDR3, is GAGVSQSPSNKVTEKGKDVELRCDPISGHTALYWYRQSLGQGLEFLIYFQGNSAPDKSGLPSDRFSAERTGGSVSTLTIQRTQQEDSAVYLCANSLGGINTGELFFGEGSRLTVL.

The chain links TRBV7-2 to TRBJ1-5; D is unresolved. In germline, CDR1 is SGHTA, CDR2 FQGNSA. Trimming left V 2 bases short and J 9 bases short, with 14 bases between. The CDR3 consists of 14 residues. CDR3 loop: CASSLNVLKGPQHF. CDR3 DNA sequence: TGTGCCAGCAGCTTAAACGTACTTAAGGGGCCCCAGCATTTT.

V gene TRBV2 combines with J gene TRBJ2-3; 9 nucleotides match TRBD2. The CDR3 sequence is 17 residues long. CDR1 and CDR2 (germline): SNHLY, FYNNEI. The V and J ends lost 6 bases and 2 bases, in that order; junction bases with no gene match: 12. CDR3 sequence reads: CASSPRLAGDFTDTQYF. CDR3 in DNA: TGTGCCAGCAGCCCCAGATTAGCGGGGGATTTCACAGATACGCAGTATTTT. The whole variable domain, filled in from reference TRBV2 and TRBJ2-3, reads EPEVTQTPSHQVTQMGQEVILRCVPISNHLYFYWYRQILGQKVEFLVSFYNNEISEKSEIFDDQFSVERPDGSNFTLKIRSTKLEDSAMYFCASSPRLAGDFTDTQYFGPGTRLTVL.

The CDR3 loop is CATSRPPGLGENIQYF. The CDR3 DNA follows: TGTGCCACCAGCAGACCCCCGGGACTCGGAGAAAACATTCAGTACTTC. This chain uses TRBV15 with TRBJ2-4, with D perhaps TRBD2 (6 bases). The CDR3 runs 16 residues. Trimming stripped 2 bases from V and 5 bases from J, with 16 bases between. Looked up from germline, CDR1 is LNHNV and CDR2 is YYDKDF (reference sequence).

This clone was found a few times. The genes are TRBV4-3 and TRBJ2-3; 7 nucleotides line up with TRBD1. The V gene end was trimmed by 3 bases and the J gene end by 0 bases; junction bases not matched to a gene: 9. Germline V gene sequence: CDR1 LGHNA, CDR2 YSLEER. The CDR3 loop spans 17 amino acids. The CDR3 loop is CASSQRGPPISTDTQYF. The DNA of the CDR3 is TGCGCCAGCAGCCAGAGGGGGCCCCCGATTAGCACAGATACGCAGTATTTT.

This clone was counted between two and nine times. The gene calls are TRBV14 and TRBJ2-7; D ambiguous. Trimming took off 4 bases at V and 3 bases at J, with 7 bases between the two ends. The CDR3 runs to 12 residues. Germline V gene sequence: CDR1 SGHDN, CDR2 FVKESK. This CDR3 is CASSREHYEQYF. DNA for the CDR3: TGTGCCAGCAGCCGGGAACACTACGAGCAGTACTTC.

The chain has TRBV5-1 and TRBJ1-4; tentative D call: TRBD1 (5 bases). Per germline, CDR1 SGHRS and CDR2 YFSETQ. The CDR3 covers 15 residues. The V end lost 0 bases, the J end lost 7 bases, and 13 bases lay between the germline ends. Here the CDR3 reads CASSLEGASGEKLFF. The CDR3, as DNA: TGCGCCAGCAGCTTGGAAGGGGCATCAGGTGAAAAACTGTTTTTT.

The V and J genes are TRBV2 and TRBJ2-1; D is ambiguous. Germline V lookup: CDR1 SNHLY, CDR2 FYNNEI. The CDR3 runs to 13 residues. V gave up 8 bases and J gave up 10 bases, with 18 bases separating them. The DNA for the CDR3 is TGTGCCAGCTTACGCGAGCAGGTTGGAGAGCAGTTCTTC. Amino acid sequence: CASLREQVGEQFF.

This chain connects TRBV28 to TRBJ2-3; D not resolved. The CDR3 loop spans 14 amino acids. V was shortened by 7 bases and J by 5 bases, with 16 bases between the two germline ends. CDR1 and CDR2 from the germline V gene are MDHEN and SYDVKM. Written as DNA, the CDR3 is TGTGCCAGCAATTATCCCTCGACCGGAGATACGCAGTATTTT. As protein: CASNYPSTGDTQYF. Full variable domain (remainder filled in from reference TRBV28 and TRBJ2-3): DVKVTQSSRYLVKRTGEKVFLECVQDMDHENMFWYRQDPGLGLRLIYFSYDVKMKEKGDIPEGYSVSREKKERFSLILESASTNQTSMYLCASNYPSTGDTQYFGPGTRLTVL.

The genes are TRBV30 and TRBJ1-2, with 7 bases lining up with TRBD1. V was clipped by 2 bases and J by 3 bases; unmatched bases: 3. The CDR3 totals 13 residues. Germline CDR1 GTSNPN, CDR2 SVGIG (reference sequence). The CDR3 coding sequence is TGTGCCTGGAGTAAGGGGGCGGACTATGGCTACACCTTC. Amino acids: CAWSKGADYGYTF.

The chain is built from TRBV6-1 and TRBJ1-6, with TRBD1 identical over 7 bases. J gave up 7 bases and V 7 bases, and 10 bases lay outside the gene matches. CDR3 length: 15 residues. From germline, CDR1 is MNHNS and CDR2 SASEGT. CDR3 protein: CASTRDQGGNSPLHF. DNA of the CDR3: TGTGCCAGCACCAGAGACCAGGGGGGGAATTCACCCCTCCACTTT.

This clone has a handful of counts. This sequence joins TRBV7-2 and TRBJ2-2, with 11 nucleotides matching TRBD2. This CDR3 has 15 amino acids. Germline V CDR1 and CDR2: SGHTA, FQGNSA. The J segment lost 5 bases and the V segment lost 6 bases, leaving 5 bases of the junction unmatched. The CDR3 is CASRSLAGGTGELFF. CDR3 DNA sequence: TGTGCCAGCAGAAGTCTAGCGGGGGGAACCGGGGAGCTGTTTTTT.

The V gene is TRBV7-9, the J gene TRBJ2-2, with D possibly being TRBD2 (6 bases). V lost 6 bases and J lost 1, with 12 bases in between. Germline V gene sequence: CDR1 SEHNR, CDR2 FQNEAQ (reference sequence). This CDR3 contains 15 residues. The CDR3 DNA is TGTGCCAGCAGGGCCCCCGGGGGGAACACCGGGGAGCTGTTTTTT. Translating gives CASRAPGGNTGELFF.

The sample holds one count of this clone. The chain uses TRBV7-8 and TRBJ2-5; 9 bases map to TRBD1. Per germline, CDR1 SGHVS and CDR2 FQNEAQ. Trimming removed 4 bases from V and 5 bases from J; junction bases left unmatched: 5. The CDR3 is 14 residues long. The CDR3 reads CASSYRGRRETQYF. The CDR3, as DNA: TGTGCCAGCAGCTACAGGGGGCGCCGGGAGACCCAGTACTTC.

The sample holds a few counts of this clone. The chain uses TRBV18 and TRBJ2-7, with D perhaps matching TRBD1 or TRBD2 (6 bases each). V was shortened by 4 bases and J by 6 bases, with 16 bases between the two germline ends. Germline CDR1 and CDR2: KGHSH and LQKENI. CDR3 size: 14 residues. This CDR3 reads CASSHRAEGFEQYF. The DNA of the CDR3 is TGTGCCAGCTCACACAGGGCGGAGGGTTTCGAGCAGTACTTC.

This clone was seen a few times. The chain combines TRBV19 with TRBJ2-5; TRBD1 matches 8 bases. Trimming cost V 3 bases and J 2 bases; bases outside gene matches: 5. This CDR3 spans 15 amino acids. The germline V gene encodes CDR1 LNHDA and CDR2 SQIVND (reference sequence). CDR3 region: CASSIFRGRQETQYF. The CDR3 DNA reads as TGTGCCAGTAGTATCTTCAGGGGGCGGCAAGAGACCCAGTACTTC.

Regarding this clone: This same CDR3 is encoded by further DNA sequences in the sample. V and J are TRBV2 and TRBJ2-1; D gene ambiguous. Germline CDR1 reads SNHLY; CDR2 reads FYNNEI. V lost 3 bases and J lost 7, with 16 bases in between. This CDR3 has 15 amino acids. The CDR3 is CASSDTYFTDNEQFF. The CDR3, as DNA: TGTGCCAGCAGTGACACCTATTTCACCGATAATGAGCAGTTCTTC.